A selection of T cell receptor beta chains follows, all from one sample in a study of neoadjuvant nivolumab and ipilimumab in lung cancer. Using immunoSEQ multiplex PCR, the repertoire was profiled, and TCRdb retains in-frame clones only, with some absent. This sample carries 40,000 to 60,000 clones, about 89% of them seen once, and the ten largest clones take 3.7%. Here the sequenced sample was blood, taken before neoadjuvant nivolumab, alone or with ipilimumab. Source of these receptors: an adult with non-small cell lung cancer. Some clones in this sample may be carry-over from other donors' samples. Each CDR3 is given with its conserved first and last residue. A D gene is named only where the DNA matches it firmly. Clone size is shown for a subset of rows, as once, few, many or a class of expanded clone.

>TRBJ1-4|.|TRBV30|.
TGTGCCTGGAGGGCACCGTCTATTGAAAAACTGTTTTTT
CAWRAPSIEKLFF
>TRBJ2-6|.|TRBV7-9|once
TGTGCCAGCAGCCTACATGTCAGGCGTTACTCTGGGGCCAACGTCCTGACTTTC
CASSLHVRRYSGANVLTF
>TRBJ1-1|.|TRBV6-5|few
TGTGCCAGCAGTTCCCCAGGGGCGAACACTGAAGCTTTCTTT
CASSSPGANTEAFF
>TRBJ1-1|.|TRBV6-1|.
TGTGCCAGCAGTACAGAGACAAACACTGAAGCTTTCTTT
CASSTETNTEAFF
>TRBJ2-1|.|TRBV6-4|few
TGTGCCAGCAGTGGGAGCGGAGGAGGCGATGAGCAGTTCTTC
CASSGSGGGDEQFF
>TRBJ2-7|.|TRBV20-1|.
TGCAGTGCTAGGTGGGGCCACGAGCAGTACTTC
CSARWGHEQYF
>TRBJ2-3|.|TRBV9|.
TGTGCCAGCAGCGAGAATTCCGGGACGGTTCAAGATACGCAGTATTTT
CASSENSGTVQDTQYF
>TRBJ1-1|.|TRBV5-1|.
TGCGCCAGCAGAACAATAGGGGCTAACACTGAAGCTTTCTTT
CASRTIGANTEAFF
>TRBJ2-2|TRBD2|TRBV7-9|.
TGTGCCAGCAGCTTAGACGGGACTATTGGCGGGGAGCTGTTTTTT
CASSLDGTIGGELFF
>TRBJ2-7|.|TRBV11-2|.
TGTGCCAGCAGCTTAGGCCCTCTGGGAGACAACGAGCAGTACTTC
CASSLGPLGDNEQYF
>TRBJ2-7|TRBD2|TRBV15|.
TGTGCCACCAGCAGAGATGGGGGGCGAGTAACTAGCGGGAGGCTTTTTTCGAATAACGAGCAGTACTTC
CATSRDGGRVTSGRLFSNNEQYF
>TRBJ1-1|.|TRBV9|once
TGTGCCAGCAGCGTAGAGGACCTCCCGAACACTGAAGCTTTCTTT
CASSVEDLPNTEAFF
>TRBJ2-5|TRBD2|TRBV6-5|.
TGTGCCAGCAGTTACTCCGGCCGGGGGGGACAAGAGACCCAGTACTTC
CASSYSGRGGQETQYF
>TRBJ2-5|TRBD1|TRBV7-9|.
TGTGCCAGCAGCTTAAACGGACAGGGCCAAGAGACCCAGTACTTC
CASSLNGQGQETQYF
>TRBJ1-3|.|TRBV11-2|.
TGTGCCAGCAGCCCAGGCCTCCACGGAAACACCATATATTTT
CASSPGLHGNTIYF